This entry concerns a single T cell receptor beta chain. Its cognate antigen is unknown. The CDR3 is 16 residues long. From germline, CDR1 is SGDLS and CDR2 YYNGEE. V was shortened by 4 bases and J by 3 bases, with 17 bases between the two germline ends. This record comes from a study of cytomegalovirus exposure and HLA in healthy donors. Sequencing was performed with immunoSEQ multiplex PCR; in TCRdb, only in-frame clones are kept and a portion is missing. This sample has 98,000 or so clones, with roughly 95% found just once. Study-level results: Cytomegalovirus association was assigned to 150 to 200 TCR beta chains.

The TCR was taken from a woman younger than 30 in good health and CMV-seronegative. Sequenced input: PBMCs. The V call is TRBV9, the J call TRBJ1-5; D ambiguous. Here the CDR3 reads CASSHRDKVHNQPQHF. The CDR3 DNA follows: TGTGCCAGCAGCCATAGAGACAAGGTACACAATCAGCCCCAGCATTTT.